Listed below are T cell receptor beta chains from one sample, sequenced in a study of blood T cell repertoires in COVID-19. Clones were read by immunoSEQ multiplex PCR, and TCRdb kept only the in-frame ones, dropping some. Of some 130,000 clones listed, about 77% are singletons. Sequencing used peripheral blood. The receptors were gathered from a man aged 80 or over with acute or convalescent COVID-19. Both conserved end residues are part of each CDR3. The order of the fields is clone size, V gene, J gene, CDR3 length, D gene, CDR3 protein, CDR3 DNA. D genes are given only for firm matches. Part of the rows lack a size; the others show once, few, many or a class for expanded clones.

once	TRBV7-7	TRBJ2-2	15	TRBD1	CASSFGQGAPGELFF	TGTGCTAGCAGCTTTGGACAGGGGGCCCCCGGGGAGCTGTTTTTT
.	TRBV6-2/TRBV6-3	TRBJ1-1	15	.	CASSWDWGLGTEAFF	TGTGCCAGCAGCTGGGACTGGGGATTGGGGACTGAAGCTTTCTTT
.	TRBV2	TRBJ2-1	14	.	CASRGGQPGNEQFF	TGTGCCAGCAGGGGGGGACAGCCCGGCAATGAGCAGTTCTTC
.	TRBV11-2	TRBJ1-1	12	.	CASSESFFWAFF	TGTGCCAGCAGCGAGTCATTCTTTTGGGCTTTCTTT
.	TRBV28	TRBJ1-2	15	TRBD1	CATNQGALANYGYTF	TGTGCCACTAACCAGGGGGCGTTAGCTAACTATGGCTACACCTTC
.	TRBV5-1	TRBJ2-7	15	.	CASSSRGQYSYEQYF	TGCGCCAGCAGCTCCCGAGGACAGTATTCCTACGAGCAGTACTTC
.	TRBV25-1	TRBJ1-5	14	.	CASSERGVWQPQHF	TGTGCCAGCAGCGAGCGGGGAGTGTGGCAGCCCCAGCATTTT
.	TRBV5-1	TRBJ2-1	16	TRBD2	CASRPSGGNSYNEQFF	TGCGCCAGCAGACCGAGCGGGGGGAACTCCTACAATGAGCAGTTCTTC
.	TRBV6-5	TRBJ1-1	15	.	CASSQLAGSGTEAFF	TGTGCCAGCAGCCAACTGGCAGGTTCGGGGACTGAAGCTTTCTTT
few	TRBV7-3	TRBJ1-1	17	TRBD1	CASSPRTGGILGAEAFF	TGTGCCAGCAGCCCCAGGACAGGGGGCATCTTGGGGGCTGAAGCTTTCTTT
.	TRBV19	TRBJ1-2	15	.	CATTFGGQGPLGYTF	TGTGCCACGACCTTTGGGGGCCAGGGACCCCTTGGCTACACCTTC
.	TRBV7-9	TRBJ2-1	15	TRBD1	CASSPADRGGNEQFF	TGTGCCAGCAGCCCTGCGGACAGGGGAGGCAATGAGCAGTTCTTC
.	TRBV7-8	TRBJ1-2	14	.	CASSLDSGNYGYTF	TGTGCCAGCAGCTTAGATTCGGGGAACTATGGCTACACCTTC
.	TRBV3-1/TRBV3-2	TRBJ2-7	13	.	CASSQPPGYEQYF	TGTGCCAGCAGCCAGCCTCCAGGGTACGAGCAGTACTTC
.	TRBV2	TRBJ2-7	12	.	CASTTGPGEQYF	TGTGCCAGCACCACAGGCCCCGGCGAGCAGTACTTC
few	TRBV20-1	TRBJ1-2	14	.	CSASPRGEGYGYTF	TGCAGTGCTAGTCCCAGGGGAGAAGGCTATGGCTACACCTTC
many	TRBV30	TRBJ1-4	14	.	CAWGRFATNEKLFF	TGTGCCTGGGGACGGTTTGCAACTAATGAAAAACTGTTTTTT
.	TRBV30	TRBJ1-6	13	.	CAWSLQANSPLHF	TGTGCCTGGAGTCTACAGGCTAATTCACCCCTCCACTTT
many	TRBV12-3/TRBV12-4	TRBJ1-2	12	.	CASSLVGSGYTF	TGTGCCAGCAGTTTAGTAGGGAGTGGCTACACCTTC
.	TRBV5-1	TRBJ2-2	16	.	CASSPNRGSSTGELFF	TGCGCCAGCAGCCCGAATCGGGGGTCGAGCACCGGGGAGCTGTTTTTT
.	TRBV4-1	TRBJ2-3	14	TRBD2	CASGTSGDTDTQYF	TGCGCCAGCGGGACTAGCGGGGACACAGATACGCAGTATTTT
once	TRBV27	TRBJ2-7	16	TRBD2	CASSLSQAGLSYEQYF	TGTGCCAGCAGTTTATCCCAAGCGGGGCTGTCCTACGAGCAGTACTTC